The present T cell receptor (beta chain) was sequenced within a study of shared clonotypes between healthy human individuals. Study-wide results and caveats: Incompleteness in sorted-subset sequencing, despite large depth, was shown by rarefaction.

Measured with immunoSEQ multiplex PCR; TCRdb has only the in-frame clones, and not every one. The repertoire consists of roughly 2,000,000 clones, with about 95% occurring once and the leading ten covering more than 0.95%. As defined, naive CD8 cells were CD45RO-negative and positively selected for CCR7, with terminally differentiated effector memory CD45RA+ cells excluded. Germline V gene lookup returns CDR1 MNHNY and CDR2 SVGAGI (reference sequence). The CDR3 has 12 amino acids. V gave up 6 bases and J gave up 2 bases, with 8 bases separating them. Worth noting for this clone: The antigen is unknown. The sample contains more than one DNA sequence encoding this CDR3.

The TCR was taken from a man in his late teens or twenties in good health. The sequencing input was naive CD8+ T cells sorted from blood. J is TRBJ2-7 and V is TRBV6-6; no definite D call. CDR3 bases: TGTGCCAGCAGCTCGGGTCCCTACGAGCAGTACTTC. Translation gives CASSSGPYEQYF.